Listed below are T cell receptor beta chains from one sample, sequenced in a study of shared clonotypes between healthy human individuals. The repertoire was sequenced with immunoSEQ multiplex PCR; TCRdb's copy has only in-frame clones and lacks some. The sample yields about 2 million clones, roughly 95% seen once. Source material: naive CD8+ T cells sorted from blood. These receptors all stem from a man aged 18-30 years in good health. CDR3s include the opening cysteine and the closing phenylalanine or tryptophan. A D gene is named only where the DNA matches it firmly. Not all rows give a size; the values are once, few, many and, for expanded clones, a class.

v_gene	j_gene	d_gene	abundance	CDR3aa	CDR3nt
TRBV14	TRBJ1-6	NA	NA	CASSHNDPNPNSPLHF	TGTGCCAGCAGCCACAACGACCCAAACCCCAATTCACCCCTCCACTTT
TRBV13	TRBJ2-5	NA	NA	CASSLEGEETQYF	TGTGCCAGCAGCTTAGAGGGAGAAGAGACCCAGTACTTC
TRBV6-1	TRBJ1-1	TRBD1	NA	CASSLGTVGNTEAFF	TGTGCCAGCAGCCTCGGGACAGTAGGGAACACTGAAGCTTTCTTT
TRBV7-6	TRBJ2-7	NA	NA	CASSLSSGPSYEQYF	TGTGCCAGCAGCTTGTCCTCGGGACCCAGCTACGAGCAGTACTTC
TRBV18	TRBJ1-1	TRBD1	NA	CASSPDRVNTEAFF	TGTGCCAGCTCACCGGACAGGGTGAACACTGAAGCTTTCTTT
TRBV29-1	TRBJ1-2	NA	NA	CSVEGYSLAGYGYTF	TGCAGCGTTGAAGGCTATTCGCTGGCAGGCTATGGCTACACCTTC
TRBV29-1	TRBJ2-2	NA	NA	CSVEGRHPNTGELFF	TGCAGCGTTGAAGGTAGACATCCGAACACCGGGGAGCTGTTTTTT
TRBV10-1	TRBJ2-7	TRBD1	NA	CASSESGGGGEQYF	TGCGCCAGCAGTGAATCAGGGGGCGGAGGCGAGCAGTACTTC
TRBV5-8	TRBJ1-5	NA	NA	CASTIGGWGNQPQHF	TGTGCCAGTACGATCGGGGGCTGGGGCAATCAGCCCCAGCATTTT
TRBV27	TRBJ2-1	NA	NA	CASSSRANEQFF	TGTGCCAGCAGCTCACGCGCCAATGAGCAGTTCTTC
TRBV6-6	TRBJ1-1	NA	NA	CASSHTNAEAFF	TGTGCCAGCAGTCACACGAACGCTGAAGCTTTCTTT
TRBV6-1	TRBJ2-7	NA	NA	CASSSRGSHEQYF	TGTGCCAGCAGTTCCAGGGGAAGCCACGAGCAGTACTTC
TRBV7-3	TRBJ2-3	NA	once	CASGTTPEDTQYF	TGTGCCAGTGGGACGACCCCTGAGGATACGCAGTATTTT
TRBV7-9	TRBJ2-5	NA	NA	CASSFTETQYF	TGTGCCAGCAGCTTTACAGAGACCCAGTACTTC
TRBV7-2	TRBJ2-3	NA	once	CASSLKGGTDTQYF	TGTGCCAGCAGCTTGAAGGGGGGCACAGATACGCAGTATTTT
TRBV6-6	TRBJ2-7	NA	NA	CASSWDPLSEQYF	TGTGCCAGCAGTTGGGACCCCTTGAGCGAGCAGTACTTC
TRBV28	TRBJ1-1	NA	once	CASSLGRATEAFF	TGTGCCAGCAGTTTGGGCAGGGCCACTGAAGCTTTCTTT
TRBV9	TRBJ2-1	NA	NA	CASSVVDYNEQFF	TGTGCCAGCAGCGTAGTTGACTACAATGAGCAGTTCTTC
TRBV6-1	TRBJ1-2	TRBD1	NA	CASRPGTDGGYTF	TGTGCCAGCAGGCCCGGGACAGATGGTGGCTACACCTTC
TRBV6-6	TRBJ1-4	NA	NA	CASRRGQGWEKLFF	TGTGCCAGCAGAAGAGGTCAGGGGTGGGAAAAACTGTTTTTT
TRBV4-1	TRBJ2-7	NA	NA	CASSPVGDYEQYF	TGCGCCAGCAGCCCCGTAGGGGACTACGAGCAGTACTTC
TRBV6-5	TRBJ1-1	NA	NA	CASSYGSTEAFF	TGTGCCAGCAGTTACGGATCCACTGAAGCTTTCTTT
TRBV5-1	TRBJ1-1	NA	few	CASSLVSGGSAFF	TGCGCCAGCAGCTTGGTGTCAGGTGGCTCAGCTTTCTTT
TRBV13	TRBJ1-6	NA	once	CASSSRRGDSPLHF	TGTGCCAGCAGCTCCCGACGGGGGGATTCACCCCTCCACTTT
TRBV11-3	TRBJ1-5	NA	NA	CASSSWLEPQHF	TGTGCCAGCAGCTCCTGGCTCGAGCCCCAGCATTTT
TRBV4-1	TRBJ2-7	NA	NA	CASSQEGGVSYEQYF	TGCGCCAGCAGCCAAGAAGGAGGGGTCTCCTACGAGCAGTACTTC
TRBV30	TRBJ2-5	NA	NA	CAWSVGSRETQYF	TGTGCCTGGAGTGTGGGCAGTAGGGAGACCCAGTACTTC
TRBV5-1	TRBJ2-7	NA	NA	CASSWGNPYEQYF	TGCGCCAGCAGCTGGGGTAATCCCTACGAGCAGTACTTC
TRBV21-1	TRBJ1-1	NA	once	CASSKASPSNWPDSNMNTEAFF	TGTGCCAGCAGCAAAGCCAGTCCCAGCAACTGGCCAGACAGTAACATGAACACTGAAGCTTTCTTT
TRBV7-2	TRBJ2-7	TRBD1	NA	CASSSPRDSPSYEQYF	TGTGCCAGCAGCTCCCCTCGGGACAGTCCTTCCTACGAGCAGTACTTC
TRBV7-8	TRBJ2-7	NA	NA	CASSLDPGYEQYF	TGTGCCAGCAGCTTAGACCCTGGGTACGAGCAGTACTTC
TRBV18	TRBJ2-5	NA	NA	CASSPPPVVQETQYF	TGTGCCAGCTCACCACCCCCTGTGGTTCAAGAGACCCAGTACTTC
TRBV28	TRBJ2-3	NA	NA	CASPTGTTDTQYF	TGTGCCAGCCCAACAGGGACTACGGATACGCAGTATTTT
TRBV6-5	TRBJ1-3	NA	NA	CARNPMWSGNTIYF	TGTGCCAGAAACCCGATGTGGTCTGGAAACACCATATATTTT
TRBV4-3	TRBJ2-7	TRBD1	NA	CASSQLRQGGYEQYF	TGCGCCAGCAGCCAACTCCGACAGGGGGGCTACGAGCAGTACTTC
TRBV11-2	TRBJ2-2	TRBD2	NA	CASSPLAGPNTGELFF	TGTGCCAGCAGCCCCTTAGCGGGGCCGAACACCGGGGAGCTGTTTTTT
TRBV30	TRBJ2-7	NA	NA	CAWSVSGVYSYEQYF	TGTGCCTGGAGTGTATCAGGGGTCTACTCCTACGAGCAGTACTTC
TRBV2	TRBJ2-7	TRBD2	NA	CASTIAGGTYEQYF	TGTGCCAGCACCATAGCGGGAGGAACCTACGAGCAGTACTTC
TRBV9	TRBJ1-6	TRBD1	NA	CASSSRTGMDSPLHF	TGTGCCAGCAGCTCCCGGACAGGGATGGATTCACCCCTCCACTTT
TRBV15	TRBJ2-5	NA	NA	CATSREKIPEETQYF	TGTGCCACCAGCAGAGAAAAAATACCAGAGGAGACCCAGTACTTC